Below, 17 T cell receptor beta chains from the same sample are listed, as sequenced in a study of cytomegalovirus exposure and HLA in healthy donors. Generated by immunoSEQ multiplex PCR, the TCRdb table keeps only in-frame clones and is missing some. The sample consists of roughly 120,000 clones, roughly 90% of them appearing once. Sequencing was performed on PBMCs. These receptors all come from a woman aged 18-29 years in good health and CMV-seropositive.

This chain connects TRBV10-1 to TRBJ1-3, with D hard to call. Germline V lookup: CDR1 WNHNN, CDR2 SYGVQD (reference sequence). Trimming pared 3 bases from V and 0 bases from J, leaving 18 bases between. There are 18 residues in the CDR3. CDR3 region: CASSDKESPSISGNTIYF. The CDR3 region has the DNA TGCGCCAGCAGTGACAAAGAGAGTCCCTCAATCTCTGGAAACACCATATATTTT.

This chain connects TRBV5-4 to TRBJ2-7; 13 nucleotides align to TRBD2. The CDR3 covers 17 residues. V was pared by 4 bases and J by 0 bases, with 7 bases of the junction left unmatched. Germline V CDR1 and CDR2: SGHNT, YYREEE (reference sequence). CDR3 protein: CASSPPTSGRSSYEQYF. The CDR3 nucleotides are TGTGCCAGCAGCCCTCCGACTAGCGGGAGGTCCTCCTACGAGCAGTACTTC.

The J gene is TRBJ1-1, the V gene TRBV6-5; no reliable D call. In germline, CDR1 is MNHEY, CDR2 SVGAGI. The CDR3 totals 15 residues. V lost 0 bases and J lost 6, with 14 bases in between. DNA for the CDR3: TGTGCCAGCAGTTACTCGAGGGTAGGGAGGGCTGAAGCTTTCTTT. This gives the protein CASSYSRVGRAEAFF.

This chain connects TRBV13 to TRBJ2-7; TRBD2 matches at 7 bases. CDR3 size: 14 residues. V shed 0 bases, J shed 2 bases, and the junction held 1 base outside the gene matches. Germline lookup yields CDR1 PRHDT and CDR2 FYEKMQ (reference sequence). CDR3 protein: CASSLGRGAYEQYF. DNA for the CDR3: TGTGCCAGCAGCTTAGGCCGGGGGGCCTACGAGCAGTACTTC.

This chain uses TRBV28 with TRBJ1-1; 9 bases are a match to TRBD1. Germline CDR1 MDHEN, CDR2 SYDVKM. This CDR3 region has 15 residues. J gave up 8 bases and V 5 bases, and 12 bases lay outside the gene matches. DNA of the CDR3: TGTGCCAGCAGTCCCCGGACAGGGGTATCAGGGGAAGCTTTCTTT. Translation: CASSPRTGVSGEAFF.

The rearrangement uses TRBV6-1 and TRBJ1-1; the D is unclear. CDR1 and CDR2 from the germline V gene are MNHNS and SASEGT. This CDR3 region has 14 residues. Trimming cost V 4 bases and J 0 bases, with 9 bases left between them. DNA for the CDR3: TGTGCCAGCAGTGTACGAGAAATGAACACTGAAGCTTTCTTT. Translation gives CASSVREMNTEAFF.

The V call is TRBV6-1, the J call TRBJ1-2; D ambiguous. Deletions cut 6 bases from V and 4 bases from J, with 12 bases between. Germline loops: CDR1 MNHNS, CDR2 SASEGT. The CDR3 totals 13 residues. The CDR3 sequence is CASRTGKIYGYTF. In DNA form, the CDR3 reads TGTGCCAGCAGAACCGGGAAAATCTATGGCTACACCTTC.

The V gene is TRBV11-3, the J gene TRBJ2-2, with 8 bases fitting TRBD2. The J segment lost 0 bases and the V segment lost 2 bases, leaving 5 bases of the junction unmatched. CDR3 length equals 17 residues. CDR1 is SGHNT, CDR2 YENEEA, per germline. Here the CDR3 DNA reads TGTGCCAGCAGCTTAAGGCAACTAGCGGCGAACACCGGGGAGCTGTTTTTT. Residues: CASSLRQLAANTGELFF.

J is TRBJ1-2 and V is TRBV19, with D possibly TRBD1 on 6 matching bases. The V end was cut by 6 bases, the J end by 5 bases, with 16 bases between. This CDR3 region has 14 residues. Germline CDR1 reads LNHDA; CDR2 reads SQIVND (reference sequence). In nucleotides, the CDR3 is TGTGCCAGTAGCAACAGGGTTTTGGGTTATGGCTACACCTTC. Its translation is CASSNRVLGYGYTF.

About this clone: The sample holds other DNA sequences that translate to the same CDR3. J is TRBJ1-1 and V is TRBV28; no definite D call. Germline V gene lookup returns CDR1 MDHEN and CDR2 SYDVKM. The CDR3 length is 11 residues. Trimming shortened V by 7 bases and J by 1 base, and 4 bases separated the two germline ends. In DNA form, the CDR3 reads TGTGCCAGCACTTCGAACACTGAAGCTTTCTTT. Its protein product is CASTSNTEAFF.

The V call is TRBV6-5, the J call TRBJ2-7; 7 nucleotides line up with TRBD1. V gave up 4 bases and J gave up 3 bases; unmatched junction bases: 3. Germline CDR1 MNHEY, CDR2 SVGAGI. The CDR3 is made up of 13 amino acids. CDR3 sequence (DNA): TGTGCCAGCAGTTCACGGGACAGCTACGAGCAGTACTTC. This encodes CASSSRDSYEQYF.

The rearrangement links TRBV6-5 to TRBJ1-2; TRBD1 matches at 9 bases. The trim removed 6 bases at V and 4 bases at J, leaving 6 bases unmatched. The V gene's germline CDR1 is MNHEY and CDR2 SVGAGI. The CDR3 loop spans 14 amino acids. The CDR3 region is CASSTGGVGYGYTF. For the CDR3, the DNA is TGTGCCAGCAGCACAGGGGGCGTCGGCTATGGCTACACCTTC.

There are a few counts of this clone. The V gene is TRBV18, the J gene TRBJ2-7, with a tentative D call TRBD2 (6 bases). There are 16 residues in the CDR3. Trimming shortened V by 2 bases and J by 5 bases, and 19 bases separated the two germline ends. Germline lookup yields CDR1 KGHSH and CDR2 LQKENI. CDR3 protein: CASSPGGDVGLHEQYF. CDR3 in DNA: TGTGCCAGCTCACCAGGGGGAGATGTAGGACTACACGAGCAGTACTTC.

J is TRBJ1-2 and V is TRBV5-1; 7 nucleotides line up with TRBD1. The CDR3 extends over 14 amino acids. Germline CDR1 is SGHRS and CDR2 is YFSETQ. Trimming removed 3 bases from V and 3 bases from J; junction bases left unmatched: 5. DNA of the CDR3: TGCGCCAGCAGCTGGGAAGGGGGCGACTATGGCTACACCTTC. Translating it yields CASSWEGGDYGYTF.

V usage is TRBV13 and J usage is TRBJ1-3; D ambiguous. The CDR3 loop spans 18 amino acids. Germline values: CDR1 PRHDT, CDR2 FYEKMQ (reference sequence). Trimming removed 4 bases at V and 0 bases at J, with 19 bases between. The CDR3 coding sequence is TGTGCCAGCAGCTCCTCCCCCGGCAGTTCTAGCTCTGGAAACACCATATATTTT. Translating gives CASSSSPGSSSSGNTIYF.

The rearrangement links TRBV6-5 to TRBJ1-1; D is unresolved. The V end lost 2 bases, the J end lost 4 bases, and 8 bases lay between the germline ends. Looked up from germline, CDR1 is MNHEY and CDR2 is SVGAGI. The CDR3 length is 13 residues. The CDR3 reads CASSYGLTTEAFF. The CDR3 DNA reads TGTGCCAGCAGTTACGGGCTGACCACTGAAGCTTTCTTT.

The chain employs TRBV10-3 and TRBJ2-5, with TRBD2 matching over 7 bases. The length of the CDR3 is 13 residues. CDR1 is ENHRY and CDR2 is SYGVKD in the germline V gene. The V and J ends lost 2 bases and 5 bases, in that order; junction bases with no gene match: 2. CDR3 protein: CAISETSVETQYF. CDR3 sequence (DNA): TGTGCCATCAGTGAGACTAGCGTTGAGACCCAGTACTTC.